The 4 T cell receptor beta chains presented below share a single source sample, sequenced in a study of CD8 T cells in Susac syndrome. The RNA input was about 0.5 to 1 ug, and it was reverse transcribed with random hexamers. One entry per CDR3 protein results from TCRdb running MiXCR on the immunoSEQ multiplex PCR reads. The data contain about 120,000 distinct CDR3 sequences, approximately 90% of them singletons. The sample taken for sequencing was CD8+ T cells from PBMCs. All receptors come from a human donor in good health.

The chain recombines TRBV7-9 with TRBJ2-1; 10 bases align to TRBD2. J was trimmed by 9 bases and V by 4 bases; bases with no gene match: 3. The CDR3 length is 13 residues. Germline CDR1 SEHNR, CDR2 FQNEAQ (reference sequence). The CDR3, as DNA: TGTGCCAGCAGCTCCGTAGCGGGAGGTGAGCAGTTCTTC. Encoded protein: CASSSVAGGEQFF. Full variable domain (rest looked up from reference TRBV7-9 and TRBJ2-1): DTGVSQNPRHKITKRGQNVTFRCDPISEHNRLYWYRQTLGQGPEFLTYFQNEAQLEKSRLLSDRFSAERPKGSFSTLEIQRTEQGDSAMYLCASSSVAGGEQFFGPGTRLTVL.

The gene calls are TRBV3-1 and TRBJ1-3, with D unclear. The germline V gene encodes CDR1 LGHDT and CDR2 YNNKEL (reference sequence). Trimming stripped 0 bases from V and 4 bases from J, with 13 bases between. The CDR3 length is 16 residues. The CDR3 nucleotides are TGTGCCAGCAGCCAAGATCTTATAGGTTTCGGAAACACCATATATTTT. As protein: CASSQDLIGFGNTIYF.

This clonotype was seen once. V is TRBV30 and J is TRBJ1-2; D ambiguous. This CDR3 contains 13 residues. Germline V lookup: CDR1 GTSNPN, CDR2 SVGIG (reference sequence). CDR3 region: CACARHFNYGYTF. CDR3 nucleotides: TGTGCGTGTGCTCGACACTTTAACTATGGCTACACCTTC.

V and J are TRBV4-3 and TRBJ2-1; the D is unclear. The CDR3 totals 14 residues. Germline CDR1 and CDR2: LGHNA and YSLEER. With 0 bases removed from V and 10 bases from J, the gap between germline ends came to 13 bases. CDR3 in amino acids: CASSQDRQVGEQFF. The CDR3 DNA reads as TGCGCCAGCAGCCAAGATAGGCAAGTAGGGGAGCAGTTCTTC.